The T cell receptor beta chain described here comes from a study of blood T cell repertoires in COVID-19. Measured with immunoSEQ multiplex PCR; TCRdb has only the in-frame clones, and not every one. The data hold roughly 250,000 clones, with roughly 88% observed a single time. This clone was seen once. CDR1 is SGHTA and CDR2 is FQGNSA in the germline V gene. The CDR3 spans 16 residues. Losses at the gene ends were 2 bases for V and 3 bases for J; bases not matched to a gene: 7. This receptor was obtained from a woman in her thirties who had recovered from COVID-19. The V call is TRBV7-2, the J call TRBJ1-5, with 7 bases identical to TRBD1. The sample comprised PBMCs or T cells enriched from blood (not recorded which). The CDR3 loop is CASSLLDRATNQPQHF. The CDR3 DNA is TGTGCCAGCAGCTTATTAGACAGGGCCACCAATCAGCCCCAGCATTTT.